These 10 T cell receptor beta chains were all obtained from the same sample, sequenced in a study of blood T cell repertoires in COVID-19. The protocol was immunoSEQ multiplex PCR, while the TCRdb copy is restricted to in-frame clones and leaves out a portion. The sample lists roughly 150,000 clones; about nine tenths were seen once. The sequenced sample consisted of PBMCs or T cells enriched from blood (not recorded which). The receptors derive from a woman aged 40 to 50 who had been exposed to COVID-19.

This sequence joins TRBV6-5 and TRBJ1-3; D gene uncertain. Germline values: CDR1 MNHEY, CDR2 SVGAGI. V lost 9 bases and J lost 0, with 12 bases in between. CDR3 length: 14 residues. The CDR3 bases are TGTGCCAGTTCCGAGCGGCTCTCTGGAAACACCATATATTTT. It specifies CASSERLSGNTIYF.

In its sample, this clone was seen once. Other DNA sequences of this sample code for an identical CDR3. The J gene is TRBJ1-4, the V gene TRBV5-1, with 9 bases identical to TRBD1. The length of the CDR3 is 15 residues. The J segment lost 5 bases and the V segment lost 4 bases, leaving 6 bases of the junction unmatched. CDR1 is SGHRS, CDR2 YFSETQ, per germline. The CDR3 here is CASSLGQGGNEKLFF. In DNA, the CDR3 is TGCGCCAGCAGCCTGGGACAGGGTGGGAATGAAAAACTGTTTTTT.

The chain recombines TRBV7-8 with TRBJ2-7; possibly TRBD1 for D (5 bases). Trimming stripped 5 bases from V and 1 base from J, with 9 bases between. This CDR3 comprises 13 residues. Germline V gene lookup returns CDR1 SGHVS and CDR2 FQNEAQ. The CDR3 sequence is CASSRTPSYEQYF. The CDR3 coding sequence is TGTGCCAGCAGCCGGACACCTTCCTACGAGCAGTACTTC.

V usage is TRBV3-1 (or the pseudogene TRBV3-2) and J usage is TRBJ1-5; a possible D gene is TRBD1 (5 bases). Trimming removed 0 bases from V and 7 bases from J, with 10 bases in between. This CDR3 region has 14 residues. CDR1 is LGHDT and CDR2 is YNNKEL in the germline V gene (reference sequence). CDR3 loop: CASSQDRQPQPQHF. DNA for the CDR3: TGTGCCAGCAGCCAAGATAGACAGCCCCAGCCCCAGCATTTT.

The chain combines TRBV14 with TRBJ2-7, with TRBD2 matching 12 bases. V shed 3 bases and J 6 bases; nucleotides not matched to a gene: 12. CDR3 length: 17 amino acids. The germline V gene encodes CDR1 SGHDN and CDR2 FVKESK. The CDR3 region has the DNA TGTGCCAGCAGCCACCAAGGCCTAGCGGGAGGGCCGGGCGAGCAGTACTTC. Amino acid sequence: CASSHQGLAGGPGEQYF.

Concerning this clone itself: At the DNA level, this CDR3 is encoded by other sequences in the same sample as well. V usage is TRBV3-1 (or the pseudogene TRBV3-2) and J usage is TRBJ2-7, with unresolved D. Trimming removed 3 bases at V and 2 bases at J, with 8 bases between. The CDR3 has 13 amino acids. From germline, CDR1 is LGHDT and CDR2 YNNKEL (reference sequence). The CDR3: CASSQIAAYEQYF. CDR3 DNA: TGTGCCAGCAGCCAGATTGCGGCCTACGAGCAGTACTTC.

This chain joins TRBV25-1 and TRBJ2-3; 10 nucleotides align to TRBD2. The CDR3 extends over 16 amino acids. With 3 bases clipped from V and 4 bases from J, the junction kept 7 bases outside the gene matches. Germline V gene data show CDR1 as MGHDK and CDR2 as SYGVNS. CDR3: CASSEFKAGGADTQYF. DNA of the CDR3: TGTGCCAGCAGTGAGTTCAAAGCGGGGGGGGCAGATACGCAGTATTTT. The whole variable domain, remainder taken from reference TRBV25-1 and TRBJ2-3, is EADIYQTPRYLVIGTGKKITLECSQTMGHDKMYWYQQDPGMELHLIHYSYGVNSTEKGDLSSESTVSRIRTEHFPLTLESARPSHTSQYLCASSEFKAGGADTQYFGPGTRLTVL.

This clone appeared a few times. The V call is TRBV10-3, the J call TRBJ2-2; D might be TRBD2 (6 bases). The V end was cut by 7 bases, the J end by 1 base, with 13 bases between. Per germline, CDR1 ENHRY and CDR2 SYGVKD. This CDR3 region has 15 residues. The CDR3 bases are TGTGCCATCAACGGGGGTCCCCAGAACACCGGGGAGCTGTTTTTT. Translation gives CAINGGPQNTGELFF.

The chain combines TRBV28 with TRBJ1-3, with D hard to call. CDR1 and CDR2 from the germline V gene are MDHEN and SYDVKM. This CDR3 is 14 amino acids long. Trimming removed 2 bases from V and 0 bases from J, with 5 bases in between. CDR3 DNA: TGTGCCAGCAGTTTAGGCAGCTCTGGAAACACCATATATTTT. Its protein product is CASSLGSSGNTIYF.

V is TRBV19 and J is TRBJ1-6, with D unresolved. Germline V gene data show CDR1 as LNHDA and CDR2 as SQIVND (reference sequence). The CDR3 loop spans 15 amino acids. Trimming pared 7 bases from V and 7 bases from J, leaving 17 bases between. DNA for the CDR3: TGTGCCAGTAAATCGGGCAGCGGCGGGAATTCACCCCTCCACTTT. It codes for CASKSGSGGNSPLHF.